The following is a T cell receptor beta chain sequence with its context. Its antigen is unidentified. This may stem from a read error, because a much larger clone lies one nucleotide away. This sample's RNA came from whole unsorted tissue. Germline V CDR1 and CDR2: MGHRA, YSYEKL. V was pared by 0 bases and J by 7 bases, with 21 bases between. This CDR3 contains 17 residues. TCRbeta libraries were built with three rounds of nested PCR, modified from ARM-PCR. TCRdb re-called the multiplex PCR reads through MiXCR, storing one row per CDR3 protein. The sample includes approximately 79,000 distinct CDR3 sequences, around three fifths of them seen just once. The record originates from a study of tumor and adjacent non-tumor tissue in lung cancer. Study overall: There were around 11 adenocarcinoma, a couple of squamous cell carcinoma and 1 small cell lung cancer cases. On average, productive TCRbeta reads reached about 4.17 million per sample. Study-wide results and caveats: Top 100 clones took a larger repertoire share in normal lung.

This rearrangement joins TRBV4-1 to TRBJ2-5; D may be TRBD1 or TRBD2 (5 bases each). This receptor was taken from a man in his sixties or seventies with non-small cell lung cancer. The sequenced sample was lung tumor tissue. DNA for the CDR3: TGCGCCAGCAGCCAAGAAGATGGGGGATATGCGTTCGCGACCCAGTACTTC. It codes for CASSQEDGGYAFATQYF.